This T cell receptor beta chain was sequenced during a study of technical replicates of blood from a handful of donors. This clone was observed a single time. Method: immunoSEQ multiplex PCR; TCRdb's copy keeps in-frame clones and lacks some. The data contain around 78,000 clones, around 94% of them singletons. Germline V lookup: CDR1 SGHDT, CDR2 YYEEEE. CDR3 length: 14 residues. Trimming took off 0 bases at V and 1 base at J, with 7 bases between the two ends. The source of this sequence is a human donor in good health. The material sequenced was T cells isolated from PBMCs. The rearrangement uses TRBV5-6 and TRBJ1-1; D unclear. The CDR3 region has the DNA TGTGCCAGCAGCTTGGTCAGCGAGAACACTGAAGCTTTCTTT. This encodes CASSLVSENTEAFF.